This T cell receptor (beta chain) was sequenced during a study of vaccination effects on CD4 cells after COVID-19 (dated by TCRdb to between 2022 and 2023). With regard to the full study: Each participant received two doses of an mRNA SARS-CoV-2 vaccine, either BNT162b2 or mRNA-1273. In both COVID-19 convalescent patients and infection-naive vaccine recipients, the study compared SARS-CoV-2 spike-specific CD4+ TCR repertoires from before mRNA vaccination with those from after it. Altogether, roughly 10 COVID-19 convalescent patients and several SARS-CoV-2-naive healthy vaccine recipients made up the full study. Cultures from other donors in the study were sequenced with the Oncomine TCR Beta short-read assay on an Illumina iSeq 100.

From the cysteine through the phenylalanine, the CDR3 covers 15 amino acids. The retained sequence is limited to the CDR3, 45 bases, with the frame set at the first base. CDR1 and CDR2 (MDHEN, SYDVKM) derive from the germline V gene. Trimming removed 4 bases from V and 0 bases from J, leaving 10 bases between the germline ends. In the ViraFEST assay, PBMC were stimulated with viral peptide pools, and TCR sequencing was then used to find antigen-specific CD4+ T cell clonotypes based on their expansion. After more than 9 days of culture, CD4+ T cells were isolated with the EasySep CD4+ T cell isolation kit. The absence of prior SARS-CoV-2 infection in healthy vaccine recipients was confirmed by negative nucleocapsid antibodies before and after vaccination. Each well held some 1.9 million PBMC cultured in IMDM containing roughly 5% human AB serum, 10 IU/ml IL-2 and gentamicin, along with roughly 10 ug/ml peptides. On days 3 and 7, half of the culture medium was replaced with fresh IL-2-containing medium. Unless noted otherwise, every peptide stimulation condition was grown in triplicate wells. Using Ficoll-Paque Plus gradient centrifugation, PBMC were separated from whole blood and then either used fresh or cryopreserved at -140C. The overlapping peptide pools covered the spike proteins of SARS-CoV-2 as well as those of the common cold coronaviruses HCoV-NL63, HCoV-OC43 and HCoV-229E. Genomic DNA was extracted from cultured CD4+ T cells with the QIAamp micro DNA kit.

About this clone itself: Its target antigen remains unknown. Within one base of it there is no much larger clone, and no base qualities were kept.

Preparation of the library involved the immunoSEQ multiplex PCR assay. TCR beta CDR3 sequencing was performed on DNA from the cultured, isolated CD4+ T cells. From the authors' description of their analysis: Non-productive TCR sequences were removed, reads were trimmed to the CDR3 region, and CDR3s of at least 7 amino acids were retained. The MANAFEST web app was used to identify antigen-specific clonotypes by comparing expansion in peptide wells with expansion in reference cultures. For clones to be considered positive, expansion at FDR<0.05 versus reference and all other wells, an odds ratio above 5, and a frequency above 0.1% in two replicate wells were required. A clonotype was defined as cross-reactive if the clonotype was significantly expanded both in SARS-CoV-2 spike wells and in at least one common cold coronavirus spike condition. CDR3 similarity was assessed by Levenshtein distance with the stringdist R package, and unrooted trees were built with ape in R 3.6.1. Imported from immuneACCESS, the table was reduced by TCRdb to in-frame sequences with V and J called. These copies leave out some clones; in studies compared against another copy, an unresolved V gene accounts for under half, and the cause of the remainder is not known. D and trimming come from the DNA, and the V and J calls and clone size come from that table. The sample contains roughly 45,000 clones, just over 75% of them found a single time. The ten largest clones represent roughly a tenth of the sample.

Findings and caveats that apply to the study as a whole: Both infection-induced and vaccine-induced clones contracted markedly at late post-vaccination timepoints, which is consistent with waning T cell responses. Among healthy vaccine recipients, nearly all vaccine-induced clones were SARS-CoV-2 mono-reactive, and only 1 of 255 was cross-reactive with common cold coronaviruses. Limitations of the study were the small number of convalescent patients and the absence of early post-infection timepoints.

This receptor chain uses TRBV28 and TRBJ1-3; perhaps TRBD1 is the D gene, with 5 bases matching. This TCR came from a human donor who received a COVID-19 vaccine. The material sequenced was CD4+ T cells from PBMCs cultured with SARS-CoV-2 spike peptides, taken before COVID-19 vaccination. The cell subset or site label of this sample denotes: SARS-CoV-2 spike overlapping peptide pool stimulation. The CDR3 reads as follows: CASSSTGGSGNTIYF. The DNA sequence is TGTGCCAGCAGTTCCACCGGGGGCTCTGGAAACACCATATATTTT.